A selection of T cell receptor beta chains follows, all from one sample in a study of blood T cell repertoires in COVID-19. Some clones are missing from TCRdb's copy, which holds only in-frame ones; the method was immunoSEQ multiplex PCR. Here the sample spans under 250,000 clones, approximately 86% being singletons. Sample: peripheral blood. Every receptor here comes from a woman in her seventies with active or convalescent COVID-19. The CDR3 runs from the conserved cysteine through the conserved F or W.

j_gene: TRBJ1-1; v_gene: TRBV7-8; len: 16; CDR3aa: CASTIGRGRGSTEAFF
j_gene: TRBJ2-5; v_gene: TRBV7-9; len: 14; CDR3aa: CASSPGTSVETQYF
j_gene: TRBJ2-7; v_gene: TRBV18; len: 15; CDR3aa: CASSPRTEALGEQYF
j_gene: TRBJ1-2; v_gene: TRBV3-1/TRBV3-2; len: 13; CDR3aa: CASSQAGVYGYTF
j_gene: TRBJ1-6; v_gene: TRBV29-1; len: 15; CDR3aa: CRLRTGTVGNSPLHF
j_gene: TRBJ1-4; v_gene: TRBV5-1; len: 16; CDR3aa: CASSLEQSIGQGQLFF
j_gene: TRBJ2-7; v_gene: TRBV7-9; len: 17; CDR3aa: CASSHPSKLAGSYEQYF
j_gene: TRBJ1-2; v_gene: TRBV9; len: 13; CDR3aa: CASSPGTEGGYTF
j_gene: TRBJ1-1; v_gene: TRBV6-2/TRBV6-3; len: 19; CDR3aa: CASSSPTSGTVGPNTEAFF
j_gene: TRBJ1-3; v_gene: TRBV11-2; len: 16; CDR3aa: CASSLDRFTSGNTIYF
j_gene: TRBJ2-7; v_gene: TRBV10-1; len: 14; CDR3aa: CATSKEDRPYEQYF
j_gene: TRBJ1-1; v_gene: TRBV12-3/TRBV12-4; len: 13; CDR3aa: CASSLNWNTEAFF
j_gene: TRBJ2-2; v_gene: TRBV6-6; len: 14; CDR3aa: CASSADRAVGELFF
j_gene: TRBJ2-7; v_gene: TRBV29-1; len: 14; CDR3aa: CSVLQRGGFYEQYF
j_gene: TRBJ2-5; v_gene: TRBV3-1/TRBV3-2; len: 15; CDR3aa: CASSRTPGGVETQYF
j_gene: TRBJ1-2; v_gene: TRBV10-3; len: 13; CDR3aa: CAISTDRIYGYTF
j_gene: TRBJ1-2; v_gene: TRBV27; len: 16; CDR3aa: CASSGTGGRGNYGYTF
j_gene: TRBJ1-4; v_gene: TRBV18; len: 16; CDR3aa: CASSPSVADSGEKLFF
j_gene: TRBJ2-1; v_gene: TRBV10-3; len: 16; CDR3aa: CAISESTGGSYNEQFF
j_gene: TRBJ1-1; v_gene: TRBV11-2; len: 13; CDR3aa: CASSLERGTEAFF
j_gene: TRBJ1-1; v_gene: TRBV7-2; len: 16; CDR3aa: CASSPRQGGGNTEAFF
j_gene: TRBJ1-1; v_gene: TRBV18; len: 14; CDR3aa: CASSPNTGGTEAFF
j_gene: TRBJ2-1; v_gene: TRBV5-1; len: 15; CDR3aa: CASSPDRGHGNEQFF